This T cell receptor (beta chain) originates from a study of shared clonotypes between healthy human individuals. Study-wide background: Three plates each covered CD4 naive and memory; CD8 naive two, CD8 memory one.

Memory CD4+ cells were the fraction left after CD45RA+ naive selection. In germline, CDR1 is SGHRS, CDR2 YFSETQ. Between the trimmed V and J ends, which lost 2 bases and 1 base, there was a span of 21 bases. There are 18 residues in the CDR3. Assay used: immunoSEQ multiplex PCR; TCRdb lists only in-frame clones, some missing. The data contain 2.3 million or so clones, over 85% of them singletons. The sample consisted of naive CD4+ T cells from PBMCs. The subset denotes: CD45RA+ positively selected. This sequence originates from a man in his late teens or twenties in good health. Some clones in this sample may be carry-over from other donors' samples. The chain uses TRBV5-1 and TRBJ1-1; D uncertain. CDR3 DNA sequence: TGCGCCAGCAGCTTTCTCTCGACGACGGACGGAGGGAACACTGAAGCTTTCTTT. This gives the protein CASSFLSTTDGGNTEAFF.